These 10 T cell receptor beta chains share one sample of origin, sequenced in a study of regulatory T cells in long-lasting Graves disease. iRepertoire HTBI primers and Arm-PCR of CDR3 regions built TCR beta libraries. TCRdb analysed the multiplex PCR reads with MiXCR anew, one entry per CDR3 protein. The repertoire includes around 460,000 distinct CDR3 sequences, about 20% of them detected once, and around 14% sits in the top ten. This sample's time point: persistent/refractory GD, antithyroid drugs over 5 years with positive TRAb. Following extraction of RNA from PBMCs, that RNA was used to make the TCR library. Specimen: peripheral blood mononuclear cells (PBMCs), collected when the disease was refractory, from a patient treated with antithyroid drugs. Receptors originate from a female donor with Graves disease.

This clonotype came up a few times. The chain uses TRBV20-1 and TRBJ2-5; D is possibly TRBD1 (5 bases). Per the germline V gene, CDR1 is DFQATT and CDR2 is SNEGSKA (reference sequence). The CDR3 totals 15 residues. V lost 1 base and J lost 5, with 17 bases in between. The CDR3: CSARGKTERGETQYF. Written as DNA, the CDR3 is TGCAGTGCTAGAGGAAAAACGGAAAGGGGTGAGACCCAGTACTTC.

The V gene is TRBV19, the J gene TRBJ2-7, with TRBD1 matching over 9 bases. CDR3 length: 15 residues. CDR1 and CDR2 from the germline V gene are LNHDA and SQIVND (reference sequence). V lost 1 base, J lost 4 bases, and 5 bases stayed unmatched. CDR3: CASSIAGTGRYEQYF. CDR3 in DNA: TGTGCCAGTAGTATAGCCGGGACAGGGCGATACGAGCAGTACTTC.

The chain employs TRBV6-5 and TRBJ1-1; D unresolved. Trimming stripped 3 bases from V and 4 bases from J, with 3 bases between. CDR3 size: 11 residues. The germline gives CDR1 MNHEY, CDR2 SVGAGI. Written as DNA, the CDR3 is TGTGCCAGCAGTTATGCCACTGAAGCTTTCTTT. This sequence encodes CASSYATEAFF.

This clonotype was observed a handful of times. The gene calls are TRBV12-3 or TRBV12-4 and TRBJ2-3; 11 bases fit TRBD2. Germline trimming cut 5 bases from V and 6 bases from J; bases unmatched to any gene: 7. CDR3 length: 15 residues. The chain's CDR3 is CASSPSGRMGDTQYF. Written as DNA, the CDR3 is TGTGCCAGCAGTCCTAGCGGGAGGATGGGGGATACGCAGTATTTT.

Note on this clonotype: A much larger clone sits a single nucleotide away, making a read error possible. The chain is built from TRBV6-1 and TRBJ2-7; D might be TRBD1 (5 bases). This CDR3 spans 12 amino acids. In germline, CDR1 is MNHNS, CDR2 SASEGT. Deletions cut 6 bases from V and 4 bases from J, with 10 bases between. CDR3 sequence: CASSQPGYEQYF. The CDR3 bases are TGTGCCAGCAGCCAGCCAGGGTACGAGCAGTACTTC.

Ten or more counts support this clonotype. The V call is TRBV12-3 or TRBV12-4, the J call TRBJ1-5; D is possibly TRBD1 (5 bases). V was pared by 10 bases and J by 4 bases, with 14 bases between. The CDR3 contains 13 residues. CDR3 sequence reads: CATPGGMNQPQHF. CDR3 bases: TGTGCCACCCCTGGGGGGATGAATCAGCCCCAGCATTTT.

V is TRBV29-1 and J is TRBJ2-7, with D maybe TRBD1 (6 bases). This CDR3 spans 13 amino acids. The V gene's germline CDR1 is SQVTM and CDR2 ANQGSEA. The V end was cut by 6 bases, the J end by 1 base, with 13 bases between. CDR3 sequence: CSVQGQPSYEQYF. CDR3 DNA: TGCAGCGTGCAGGGGCAGCCGTCCTACGAGCAGTACTTC.

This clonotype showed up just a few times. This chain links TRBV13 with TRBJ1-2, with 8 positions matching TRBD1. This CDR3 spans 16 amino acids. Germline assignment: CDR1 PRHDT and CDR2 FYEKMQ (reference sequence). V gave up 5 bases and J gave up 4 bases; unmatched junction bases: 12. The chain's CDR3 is CASSERGQGRSYGYTF. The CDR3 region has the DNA TGTGCCAGCAGCGAAAGAGGACAGGGAAGATCCTATGGCTACACCTTC.

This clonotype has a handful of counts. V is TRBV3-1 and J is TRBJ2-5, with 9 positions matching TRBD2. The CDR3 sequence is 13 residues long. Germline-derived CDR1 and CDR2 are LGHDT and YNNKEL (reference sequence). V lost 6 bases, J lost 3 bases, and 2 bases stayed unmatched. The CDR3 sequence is CASRREGEETQYF. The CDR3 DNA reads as TGTGCCAGCAGGCGGGAGGGTGAAGAGACCCAGTACTTC.

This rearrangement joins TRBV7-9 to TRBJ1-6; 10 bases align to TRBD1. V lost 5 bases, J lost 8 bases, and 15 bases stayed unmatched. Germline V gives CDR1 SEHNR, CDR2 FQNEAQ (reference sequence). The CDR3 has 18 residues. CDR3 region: CASSPGRRTGGFYSPLHF. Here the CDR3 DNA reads TGTGCCAGCAGCCCCGGTCGGCGGACAGGGGGATTTTATTCACCCCTCCACTTT.